Listed here are 5 T cell receptor beta chains from one sample, sequenced in a study of T cells after yellow fever vaccination. One entry per CDR3 protein results from TCRdb running MiXCR on the 5' RACE reads. Of 90,000 to 130,000 distinct CDR3 sequences listed, more than 7.5% are singletons. The material sequenced was CD8+ T cells sorted from PBMCs, taken 45 days after the yellow fever booster vaccination. The receptor source for this set is a man aged 30 to 39 who received the YFV17D yellow fever vaccine.

This clonotype came up many times. The chain couples TRBV7-2 to TRBJ2-1; 11 nucleotides match TRBD2. The CDR3 totals 16 residues. Germline CDR1 SGHTA, CDR2 FQGNSA. V lost 5 bases to trimming and J lost 4 bases; unmatched junction nucleotides: 7. This CDR3 is CASSGGTSGGYNEQFF. The CDR3 nucleotides read TGTGCCAGCAGCGGAGGGACTAGCGGAGGTTACAATGAGCAGTTCTTC.

There are many counts of this clonotype. The genes are TRBV6-1 and TRBJ2-1, with 7 bases identical to TRBD2. CDR1 is MNHNS and CDR2 is SASEGT in the germline V gene. There are 16 residues in the CDR3. With 3 bases clipped from V and 6 bases from J, the junction kept 11 bases outside the gene matches. The DNA of the CDR3 is TGTGCCAGCAGTGATGCCGGACTAGAGCGGAGCAATGAGCAGTTCTTC. This sequence encodes CASSDAGLERSNEQFF.

This clonotype was picked up many times. The chain joins TRBV10-3 to TRBJ2-1, with TRBD2 matching over 15 bases. Losses at the gene ends were 7 bases for V and 9 bases for J; bases not matched to a gene: 4. The CDR3 runs to 14 residues. Germline assignment: CDR1 ENHRY and CDR2 SYGVKD. CDR3 bases: TGTGCCATCAAGGGGACTAGCGGGAGGCCTGAGCAGTTCTTC. Its protein product is CAIKGTSGRPEQFF.

The chain carries TRBV5-5 and TRBJ1-2; D gene ambiguous. The germline V gene has CDR1 SGHKS and CDR2 YYEKEE (reference sequence). V was pared by 6 bases and J by 8 bases, with 17 bases between. The CDR3 spans 13 residues. The CDR3 reads CASTPSQFVGYTF. In DNA, the CDR3 is TGTGCCAGCACCCCTTCACAGTTTGTCGGCTACACCTTC. Filled out from reference TRBV5-5 and TRBJ1-2, the complete variable domain reads DAGVTQSPTHLIKTRGQQVTLRCSPISGHKSVSWYQQVLGQGPQFIFQYYEKEERGRGNFPDRFSARQFPNYSSELNVNALLLGDSALYLCASTPSQFVGYTFGSGTRLTVV.

The genes are TRBV10-3 and TRBJ2-5; TRBD1 aligns across 10 bases. Per the germline V gene, CDR1 is ENHRY and CDR2 is SYGVKD. V lost 5 bases to trimming and J lost 5 bases; unmatched junction nucleotides: 2. This CDR3 is built from 13 residues. The CDR3 sequence is CAISRDRGETQYF. The CDR3 coding sequence is TGTGCCATCAGTCGGGACAGGGGTGAGACCCAGTACTTC.